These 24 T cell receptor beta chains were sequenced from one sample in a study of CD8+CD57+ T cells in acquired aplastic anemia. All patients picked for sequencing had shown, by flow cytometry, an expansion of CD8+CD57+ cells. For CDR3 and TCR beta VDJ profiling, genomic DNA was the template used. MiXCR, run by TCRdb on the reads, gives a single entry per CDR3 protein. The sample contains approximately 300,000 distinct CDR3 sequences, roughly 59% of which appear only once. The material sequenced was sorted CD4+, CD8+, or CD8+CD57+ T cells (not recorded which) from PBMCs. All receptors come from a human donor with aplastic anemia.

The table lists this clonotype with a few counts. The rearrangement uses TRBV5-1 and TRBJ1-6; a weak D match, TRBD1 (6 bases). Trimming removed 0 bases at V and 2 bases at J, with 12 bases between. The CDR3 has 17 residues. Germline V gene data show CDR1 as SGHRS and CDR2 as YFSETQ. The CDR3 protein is CASSLDPNRAYNSPLHF. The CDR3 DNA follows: TGCGCCAGCAGCTTGGACCCGAACAGGGCCTATAATTCACCCCTCCACTTT.

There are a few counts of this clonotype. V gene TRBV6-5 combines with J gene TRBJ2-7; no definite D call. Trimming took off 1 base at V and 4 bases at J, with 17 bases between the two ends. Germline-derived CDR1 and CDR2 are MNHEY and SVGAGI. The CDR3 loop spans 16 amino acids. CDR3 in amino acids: CASSYLGPPLLYEQYF. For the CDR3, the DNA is TGTGCCAGCAGTTACTTGGGCCCCCCACTCCTTTACGAGCAGTACTTC.

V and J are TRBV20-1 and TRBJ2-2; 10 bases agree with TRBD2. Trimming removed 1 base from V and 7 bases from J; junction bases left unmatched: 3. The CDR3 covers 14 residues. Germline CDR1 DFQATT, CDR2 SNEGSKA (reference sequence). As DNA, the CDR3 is TGCAGTGCTAGAGGACTAGCGGGCTACGGGGAGCTGTTTTTT. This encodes CSARGLAGYGELFF.

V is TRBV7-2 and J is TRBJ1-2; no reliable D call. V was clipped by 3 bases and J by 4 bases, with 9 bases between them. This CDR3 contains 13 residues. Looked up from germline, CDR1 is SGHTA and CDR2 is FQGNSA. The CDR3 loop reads CASSFGSLYGYTF. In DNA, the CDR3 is TGTGCCAGCAGCTTCGGTTCACTCTATGGCTACACCTTC.

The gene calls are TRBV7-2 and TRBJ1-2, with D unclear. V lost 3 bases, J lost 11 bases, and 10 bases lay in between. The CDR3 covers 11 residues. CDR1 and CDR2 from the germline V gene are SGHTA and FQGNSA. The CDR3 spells CASSLSSGYTF. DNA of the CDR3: TGTGCCAGCAGCTTGTCCAGCGGGTACACCTTC. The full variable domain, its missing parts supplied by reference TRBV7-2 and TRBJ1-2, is GAGVSQSPSNKVTEKGKDVELRCDPISGHTALYWYRQSLGQGLEFLIYFQGNSAPDKSGLPSDRFSAERTGGSVSTLTIQRTQQEDSAVYLCASSLSSGYTFGSGTRLTVV.

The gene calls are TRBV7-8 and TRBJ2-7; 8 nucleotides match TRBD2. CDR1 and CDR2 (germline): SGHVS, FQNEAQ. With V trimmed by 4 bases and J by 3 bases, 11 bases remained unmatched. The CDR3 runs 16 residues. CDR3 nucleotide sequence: TGTGCCAGCAGCTCCAACGTGCGGGAGGACCTCTACGAGCAGTACTTC. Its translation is CASSSNVREDLYEQYF.

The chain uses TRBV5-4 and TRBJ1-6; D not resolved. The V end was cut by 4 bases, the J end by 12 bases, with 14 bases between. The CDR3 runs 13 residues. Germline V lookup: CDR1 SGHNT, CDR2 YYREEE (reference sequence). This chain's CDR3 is CASSPDAGVPLHF. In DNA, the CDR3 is TGTGCCAGCAGCCCAGATGCGGGAGTACCCCTCCACTTT.

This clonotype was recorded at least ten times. CDR3 in DNA: TGTGCCAGCATCTGGAGCTCTGCCACAGATACGCAGTATTTT. Its protein is CASIWSSATDTQYF. The rearrangement joins TRBV2 to TRBJ2-3; no definite D call. Trimming stripped 7 bases from V and 2 bases from J, with 13 bases between. The CDR3 is 14 residues long. CDR1 and CDR2 from the germline V gene are SNHLY and FYNNEI. Full variable domain (rest looked up from reference TRBV2 and TRBJ2-3): EPEVTQTPSHQVTQMGQEVILRCVPISNHLYFYWYRQILGQKVEFLVSFYNNEISEKSEIFDDQFSVERPDGSNFTLKIRSTKLEDSAMYFCASIWSSATDTQYFGPGTRLTVL.

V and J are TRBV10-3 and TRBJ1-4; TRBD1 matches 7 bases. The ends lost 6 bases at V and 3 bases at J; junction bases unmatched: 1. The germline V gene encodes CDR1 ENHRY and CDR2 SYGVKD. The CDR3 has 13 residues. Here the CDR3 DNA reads TGTGCCATCAGCGACAGGGCTAATGAAAAACTGTTTTTT. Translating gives CAISDRANEKLFF.

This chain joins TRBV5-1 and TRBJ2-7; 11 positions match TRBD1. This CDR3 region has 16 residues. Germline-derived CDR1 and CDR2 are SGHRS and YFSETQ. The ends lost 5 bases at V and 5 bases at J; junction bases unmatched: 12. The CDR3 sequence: CASSLTGTGGRNEQYF. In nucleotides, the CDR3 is TGCGCCAGCAGTCTCACCGGGACAGGGGGTAGGAACGAGCAGTACTTC.

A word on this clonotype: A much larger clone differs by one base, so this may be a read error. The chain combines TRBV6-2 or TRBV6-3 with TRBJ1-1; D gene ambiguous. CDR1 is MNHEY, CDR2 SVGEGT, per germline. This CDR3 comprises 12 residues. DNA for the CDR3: TGTGCCAGCAGTTCCCCGACCACTGGAGCTTTCTTT. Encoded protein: CASSSPTTGAFF.

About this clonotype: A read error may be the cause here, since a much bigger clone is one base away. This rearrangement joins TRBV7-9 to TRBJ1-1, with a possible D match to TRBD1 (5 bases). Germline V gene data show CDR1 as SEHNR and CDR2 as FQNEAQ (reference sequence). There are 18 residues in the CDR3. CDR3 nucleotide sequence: TGTGCCAGCAGCTTCGGGGGTATGAGGGGCCCTTCCATCTCTGAAGCTTCCTTT. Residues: CASSFGGMRGPSISEASF.

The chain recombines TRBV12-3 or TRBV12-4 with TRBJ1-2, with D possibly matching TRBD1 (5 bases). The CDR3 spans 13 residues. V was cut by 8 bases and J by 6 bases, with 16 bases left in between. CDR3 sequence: CASGKGRCNGYTF. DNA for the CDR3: TGTGCCAGCGGGAAGGGACGATGCAATGGCTACACCTTC.

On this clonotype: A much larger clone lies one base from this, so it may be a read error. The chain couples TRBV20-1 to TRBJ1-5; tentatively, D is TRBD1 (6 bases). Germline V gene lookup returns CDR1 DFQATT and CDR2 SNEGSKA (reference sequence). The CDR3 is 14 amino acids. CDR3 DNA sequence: TGCAGTGCTAGCAGACAGGCCCTCAATCAGCCCCTGCATTTT. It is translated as CSASRQALNQPLHF.

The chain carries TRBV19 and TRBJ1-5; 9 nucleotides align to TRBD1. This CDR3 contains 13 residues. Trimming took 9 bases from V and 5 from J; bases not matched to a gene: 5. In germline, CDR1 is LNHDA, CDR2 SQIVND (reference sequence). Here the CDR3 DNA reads TGTGCCAGCCAACAGGGGGCCCATCAGCCCCAGCATTTT. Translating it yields CASQQGAHQPQHF.

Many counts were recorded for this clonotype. The CDR3 DNA is TGTGCCAGCAGTACCTTAGCGGGGGGCCCCTACGAGCAGTACTTC. Amino acids: CASSTLAGGPYEQYF. The chain uses TRBV12-3 or TRBV12-4 and TRBJ2-7; 10 bases match TRBD2. This CDR3 has 15 amino acids. Germline trimming cut 5 bases from V and 2 bases from J; bases unmatched to any gene: 6.

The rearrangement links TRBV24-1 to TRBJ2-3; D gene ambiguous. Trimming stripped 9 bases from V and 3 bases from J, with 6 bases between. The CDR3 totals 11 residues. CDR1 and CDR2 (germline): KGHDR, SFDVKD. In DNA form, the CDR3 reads TGTGCCACCCGAGATACAGATACGCAGTATTTT. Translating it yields CATRDTDTQYF.

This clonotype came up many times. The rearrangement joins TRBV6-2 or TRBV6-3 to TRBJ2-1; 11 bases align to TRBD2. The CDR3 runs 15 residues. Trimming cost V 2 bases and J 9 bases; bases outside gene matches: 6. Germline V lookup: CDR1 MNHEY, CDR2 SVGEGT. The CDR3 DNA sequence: TGTGCCAGCAGTTACCCGGGACTAGCGGTACCTGAGCAGTTCTTC. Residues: CASSYPGLAVPEQFF.

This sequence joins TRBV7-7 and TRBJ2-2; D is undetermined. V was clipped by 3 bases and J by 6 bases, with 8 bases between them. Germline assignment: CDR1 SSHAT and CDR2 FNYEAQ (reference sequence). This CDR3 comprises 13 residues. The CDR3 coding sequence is TGTGCCAGCAGCTTTCGAGTGGCCGGGGAGCTGTTTTTT. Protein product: CASSFRVAGELFF. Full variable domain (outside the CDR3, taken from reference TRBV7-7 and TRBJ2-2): GAGVSQSPRYKVTKRGQDVTLRCDPISSHATLYWYQQALGQGPEFLTYFNYEAQPDKSGLPSDRFSAERPEGSISTLTIQRTEQRDSAMYRCASSFRVAGELFFGEGSRLTVL.

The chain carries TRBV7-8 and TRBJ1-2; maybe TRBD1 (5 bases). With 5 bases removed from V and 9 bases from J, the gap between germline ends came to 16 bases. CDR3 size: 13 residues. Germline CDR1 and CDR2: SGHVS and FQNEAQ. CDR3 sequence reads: CASSLSSGASYTF. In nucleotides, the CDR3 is TGTGCCAGCAGCCTCTCAAGTGGGGCCAGCTACACCTTC.

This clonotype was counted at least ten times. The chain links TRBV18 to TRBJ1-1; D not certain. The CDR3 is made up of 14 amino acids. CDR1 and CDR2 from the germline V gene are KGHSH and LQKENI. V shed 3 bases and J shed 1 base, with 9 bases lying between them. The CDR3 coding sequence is TGTGCCAGCTCACCCGGGAATCCGAACACTGAAGCTTTCTTT. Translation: CASSPGNPNTEAFF.

CDR3 in amino acids: CATSEDPRDRVYSPLHF. The DNA for the CDR3 is TGTGCCACCAGCGAAGACCCTCGGGACAGGGTATATTCACCCCTCCACTTT. The V gene is TRBV15, the J gene TRBJ1-6, with 9 bases that match TRBD1. The CDR3 loop spans 17 amino acids. V was clipped by 5 bases and J by 8 bases; unmatched bases: 13. The germline V gene has CDR1 LNHNV and CDR2 YYDKDF (reference sequence).

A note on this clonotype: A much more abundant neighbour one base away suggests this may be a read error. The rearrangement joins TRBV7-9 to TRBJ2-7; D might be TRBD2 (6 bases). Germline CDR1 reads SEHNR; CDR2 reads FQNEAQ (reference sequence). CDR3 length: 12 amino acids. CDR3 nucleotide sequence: TGTGCCAGCGGCTTAGGAGGGGACGAGCAGTACTTC. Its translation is CASGLGGDEQYF.

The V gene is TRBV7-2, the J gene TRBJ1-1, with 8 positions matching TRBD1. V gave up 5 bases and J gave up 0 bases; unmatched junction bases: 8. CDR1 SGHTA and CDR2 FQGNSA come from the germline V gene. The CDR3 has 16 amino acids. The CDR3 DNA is TGTGCCAGCAGCCGAACTGGGACAGGTATGAACACTGAAGCTTTCTTT. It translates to CASSRTGTGMNTEAFF. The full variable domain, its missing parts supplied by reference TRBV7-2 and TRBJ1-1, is GAGVSQSPSNKVTEKGKDVELRCDPISGHTALYWYRQSLGQGLEFLIYFQGNSAPDKSGLPSDRFSAERTGGSVSTLTIQRTQQEDSAVYLCASSRTGTGMNTEAFFGQGTRLTVV.